A single sample is the source of the 10 T cell receptor beta chains below, sequenced in a study of blood T cell repertoires in COVID-19. Profiling relied on immunoSEQ multiplex PCR, and the TCRdb table lists in-frame clones only, not all of them. The repertoire holds about 220,000 clones, about 80% seen once, with 2.3% in the top ten. The sample was peripheral blood. Every receptor here comes from a woman in her sixties or seventies with acute or convalescent COVID-19.

V gene TRBV5-1 combines with J gene TRBJ1-6; 8 nucleotides match TRBD1. The germline V gene encodes CDR1 SGHRS and CDR2 YFSETQ. The CDR3 totals 16 residues. The J segment lost 9 bases and the V segment lost 1 base, leaving 9 bases of the junction unmatched. In DNA, the CDR3 is TGCGCCAGCAGCTTGTCAGGGGGCTTCGAGGCTTCACCCCTCCACTTT. Amino acids: CASSLSGGFEASPLHF.

There are a few counts of this clone. This chain connects TRBV2 to TRBJ2-7; 7 bases are a match to TRBD1. The CDR3 covers 13 residues. Germline V lookup: CDR1 SNHLY, CDR2 FYNNEI. V lost 10 bases to trimming and J lost 3 bases; unmatched junction nucleotides: 9. The CDR3 protein is CATKRDRDYEQYF. The CDR3 nucleotides are TGTGCCACCAAGAGGGACAGAGACTACGAGCAGTACTTC.

The rearrangement uses TRBV25-1 and TRBJ2-2; 8 nucleotides agree with TRBD1. With V trimmed by 1 base and J by 5 bases, 3 bases remained unmatched. The CDR3 is 15 residues long. The V gene's germline CDR1 is MGHDK and CDR2 SYGVNS. The chain's CDR3 is CASSESQGATGELFF. CDR3 in DNA: TGTGCCAGCAGTGAATCCCAGGGGGCAACCGGGGAGCTGTTTTTT.

This clone was found once. The V call is TRBV29-1, the J call TRBJ1-1, with TRBD1 identical over 12 bases. The J segment lost 5 bases and the V segment lost 6 bases, leaving 10 bases of the junction unmatched. The CDR3 has 15 amino acids. Germline loops: CDR1 SQVTM, CDR2 ANQGSEA. CDR3 nucleotide sequence: TGCAGCGTGACCCGGGACAGGGGGCTACAGACTGAAGCTTTCTTT. It translates to CSVTRDRGLQTEAFF.

V gene TRBV3-1 (or the pseudogene TRBV3-2) combines with J gene TRBJ2-7, with 7 bases lining up with TRBD1. Germline assignment: CDR1 LGHDT and CDR2 YNNKEL (reference sequence). V was pared by 5 bases and J by 1 base, with 5 bases of the junction left unmatched. The CDR3 totals 14 residues. CDR3: CASSNRGRSYEQYF. The CDR3 nucleotides are TGTGCCAGCAGCAACAGGGGCCGTTCCTACGAGCAGTACTTC.

This sequence joins TRBV2 and TRBJ1-3, with TRBD1 as a possible D gene (5 bases). V was pared by 6 bases and J by 2 bases, with 8 bases between. In germline, CDR1 is SNHLY, CDR2 FYNNEI. The CDR3 spans 13 residues. This chain's CDR3 is CASRGGPGNTIYF. DNA of the CDR3: TGTGCCAGCAGGGGGGGACCTGGAAACACCATATATTTT.

V and J are TRBV2 and TRBJ2-3, with 7 bases fitting TRBD2. The V gene's germline CDR1 is SNHLY and CDR2 FYNNEI. The V segment lost 11 bases and the J segment 2 bases; nucleotides outside the gene matches: 1. The CDR3 is 11 amino acids. This CDR3 is CAGGDTDTQYF. CDR3 nucleotides: TGTGCCGGGGGGGACACAGATACGCAGTATTTT.

The gene calls are TRBV10-3 and TRBJ2-2; 7 bases are a match to TRBD2. CDR3 length equals 17 residues. Trimming cost V 6 bases and J 5 bases; bases outside gene matches: 15. The germline V gene encodes CDR1 ENHRY and CDR2 SYGVKD. This chain's CDR3 is CAISPRDYQKSTGELFF. The CDR3 DNA reads TGTGCCATCAGCCCCCGGGACTACCAAAAAAGTACCGGGGAGCTGTTTTTT.

The V gene is TRBV4-1, the J gene TRBJ1-6; tentative D call: TRBD1 (6 bases). V lost 6 bases, J lost 5 bases, and 11 bases lay in between. The CDR3 spans 14 residues. CDR1 and CDR2 from the germline V gene are MGHRA and YSYEKL. CDR3 amino acids: CASSFRTDNSPLHF. CDR3 coding DNA: TGCGCCAGCAGTTTCCGGACAGATAATTCACCCCTCCACTTT.

The chain employs TRBV19 and TRBJ2-2, with a weak D call TRBD2 (5 bases). The CDR3 is 12 amino acids. Germline CDR1 is LNHDA and CDR2 is SQIVND (reference sequence). Trimming removed 11 bases from V and 6 bases from J, with 13 bases in between. This CDR3 is CASGYIPGELFF. The CDR3 nucleotides are TGTGCCTCGGGGTACATTCCCGGGGAGCTGTTTTTT. The full variable domain, in which reference TRBV19 and TRBJ2-2 provide the parts outside the CDR3, is DGGITQSPKYLFRKEGQNVTLSCEQNLNHDAMYWYRQDPGQGLRLIYYSQIVNDFQKGDIAEGYSVSREKKESFPLTVTSAQKNPTAFYLCASGYIPGELFFGEGSRLTVL.